Listed below are T cell receptor beta chains from one sample, sequenced in a study of blood T cell repertoires in COVID-19. Assay: immunoSEQ multiplex PCR; the TCRdb copy retains only in-frame clones and omits some. This sample has 200,000 to 250,000 clones, with around 86% found just once. The sequenced sample consisted of peripheral blood. These receptors all stem from a woman older than 75 with COVID-19, enrolled during active disease. Both conserved end residues are part of each CDR3. The D gene is left open where the match is weak.

D gene,V gene,CDR3 protein
NA,TRBV5-1,CASSPPTVSGANVLTF
NA,TRBV7-2,CASSRRTDIYEQYF
TRBD1,TRBV4-1,CASSQDTGTGISYEQYF
NA,TRBV5-1,CASSLAGSGDTQYF
NA,TRBV3-1/TRBV3-2,CASSPPVRGNTEAFF
NA,TRBV5-4,CASSPGGIEGEKLFF
NA,TRBV30,CAWCREYPNEKLFF
NA,TRBV5-6,CASSLVGQANQPQHF
TRBD1,TRBV10-3,CAISESGTAPSRYSPLHF
TRBD2,TRBV5-1,CASSPLAGGNTGELFF
NA,TRBV6-6,CASSSDNSNTEAFF
NA,TRBV10-3,CAISESTGLFYTNYGYTF
TRBD1,TRBV11-2,CASSESGTGGITDTQYF
NA,TRBV25-1,CASSVHRPYTDTQYF
TRBD2,TRBV7-3,CASSPRLAGVGEQFF
NA,TRBV24-1,CATSDPLQAPQETQYF
NA,TRBV19,CASSILGQGNNYGYTF
TRBD1,TRBV4-3,CASSQDRTGRGTEAFF
NA,TRBV6-2/TRBV6-3,CASSRRGGGEKLFF
NA,TRBV6-5,CASSYSGGASTDTQYF
NA,TRBV19,CASGARAEKLFF
NA,TRBV2,CASRGGNSGNTIYF
NA,TRBV5-1,CASSFQGNTEAFF
TRBD1,TRBV29-1,CSGDDRGTEAFF
TRBD2,TRBV5-6,CASSLLRAGGTRTQYF
NA,TRBV15,CATSRGQYNEQFF
TRBD1,TRBV6-5,CASRSTGGSEQFF
NA,TRBV10-2,CASRGGAGEKLFF
NA,TRBV5-1,CASSLSTIGGADTQYF
TRBD1,TRBV6-5,CASSRPGQGRETQYF
TRBD2,TRBV7-3,CASSLTSGLAGNNEQFF
TRBD1,TRBV7-9,CASSFTGTGASRAFF
NA,TRBV29-1,CSVGRATNEKLFF
TRBD1,TRBV18,CASSPIQGNEAFF
NA,TRBV5-5,CASSPRDRYEQYF
NA,TRBV2,CASSVLQGTEAFF
TRBD2,TRBV5-1,CASSIERGPSTDTQYF
NA,TRBV2,CASSEPGGYSNQPQHF
NA,TRBV2,CASSESRAGNSPLHF
TRBD2,TRBV19,CASTPLSGSFTGELFF
TRBD1,TRBV4-3,CASSQLTGVKTSYGYTF
NA,TRBV19,CASFGQMNTEAFF
TRBD2,TRBV30,CAWSVPGLAAEQFF
NA,TRBV5-1,CASSSRVRKETQYF
NA,TRBV4-1,CASSHPDSGGYTF
NA,TRBV9,CASSVEGVGYTF
TRBD1,TRBV18,CASSPENRGGGPQHF
NA,TRBV6-1,CASSESSTNSPLHF
NA,TRBV30,CAWSVLVALSEAFF
NA,TRBV28,CASSFTRPGGNTEAFF
TRBD2,TRBV5-1,CASSLASRGETQYF
TRBD2,TRBV5-1,CASRDLAGAFYEQYF
NA,TRBV19,CASSPQNSNQPQHF
NA,TRBV9,CASSVGQNYGYTF